The 32 T cell receptor beta chains below were found in one sample sequenced in a study of blood T cell repertoires in COVID-19. Profiling relied on immunoSEQ multiplex PCR, and the TCRdb table lists in-frame clones only, not all of them. The sample consists of tens of thousands of clones, around 82% of them appearing once. Material for sequencing was peripheral blood. All receptors derive from a human donor in a cohort sampled during active COVID-19.

This rearrangement joins TRBV5-1 to TRBJ1-2; 7 bases line up with TRBD1. The CDR3 contains 14 residues. Germline V CDR1 and CDR2: SGHRS, YFSETQ. With 4 bases clipped from V and 3 bases from J, the junction kept 6 bases outside the gene matches. CDR3: CASSGTVGDYGYTF. CDR3 sequence (DNA): TGCGCCAGCAGCGGGACAGTTGGTGACTATGGCTACACCTTC.

V is TRBV28 and J is TRBJ2-1, with 14 bases matching TRBD2. CDR1 is MDHEN, CDR2 SYDVKM, per germline. V was pared by 3 bases and J by 0 bases, with 7 bases of the junction left unmatched. The CDR3 consists of 19 residues. The CDR3 DNA reads as TGTGCCAGCAGTTTCTCAGGACTAGCGGGGGGCCACTCCTACAATGAGCAGTTCTTC. This sequence encodes CASSFSGLAGGHSYNEQFF.

J is TRBJ2-2 and V is TRBV18; 8 bases map to TRBD2. The germline gives CDR1 KGHSH, CDR2 LQKENI. The CDR3 has 15 amino acids. J was trimmed by 1 base and V by 3 bases; bases with no gene match: 1. The CDR3 DNA follows: TGTGCCAGCTCACCTGCGGGGGGGAACACCGGGGAGCTGTTTTTT. Translating gives CASSPAGGNTGELFF.

The gene calls are TRBV3-1 (or the pseudogene TRBV3-2) and TRBJ2-1; TRBD2 matches at 12 bases. The V segment lost 4 bases and the J segment 6 bases; nucleotides outside the gene matches: 10. The germline V gene has CDR1 LGHDT and CDR2 YNNKEL (reference sequence). The CDR3 has 17 residues. CDR3 region: CASSLQPLAGGPNEQFF. In DNA, the CDR3 is TGTGCCAGCAGCCTCCAGCCCCTAGCGGGGGGGCCCAATGAGCAGTTCTTC.

The V gene is TRBV29-1, the J gene TRBJ2-3; a weak D match, TRBD2 (5 bases). The ends were cut back, 7 bases at V and 5 bases at J, with 19 bases in the middle. The CDR3 has 14 residues. Per germline, CDR1 SQVTM and CDR2 ANQGSEA. The CDR3 nucleotides read TGCAGCGGAAAAGACTCGAGCGGTCTAGATACGCAGTATTTT. It is translated as CSGKDSSGLDTQYF.

The chain couples TRBV7-6 to TRBJ1-3, with TRBD1 matching 9 bases. Per the germline V gene, CDR1 is SGHVS and CDR2 is FNYEAQ. V dropped 5 bases and J dropped 4; count of bases not matched to a gene: 6. CDR3 length: 15 residues. Written as DNA, the CDR3 is TGTGCCAGCAGCAATACAGGGGGCCCAGGAAACACCATATATTTT. Encoded protein: CASSNTGGPGNTIYF.

This chain uses TRBV11-2 with TRBJ1-6; 7 bases match TRBD1. The V gene end was trimmed by 5 bases and the J gene end by 9 bases; junction bases not matched to a gene: 7. Germline V gene lookup returns CDR1 SGHAT and CDR2 FQNNGV. CDR3 size: 14 residues. The CDR3 protein is CASSATGTGSPLHF. CDR3 DNA sequence: TGTGCCAGCAGCGCGACAGGGACGGGTTCACCCCTCCACTTT.

This clone was counted between two and nine times. This chain uses TRBV2 with TRBJ2-7, with TRBD1 matching over 8 bases. J was trimmed by 5 bases and V by 6 bases; bases with no gene match: 6. The CDR3 is 13 residues long. Per the germline V gene, CDR1 is SNHLY and CDR2 is FYNNEI. The DNA of the CDR3 is TGTGCCAGCAGGGAGGACAGGGAAAACGAGCAGTACTTC. Its protein is CASREDRENEQYF.

The CDR3: CASSARQGAVGANVLTF. The CDR3 DNA is TGTGCCAGCAGTGCTCGACAGGGGGCGGTCGGGGCCAACGTCCTGACTTTC. This chain joins TRBV6-1 and TRBJ2-6; 10 bases are shared with TRBD1. Trimming removed 4 bases from V and 4 bases from J; junction bases left unmatched: 7. The V gene's germline CDR1 is MNHNS and CDR2 SASEGT. There are 17 residues in the CDR3.

The rearrangement links TRBV24-1 to TRBJ1-4; 8 bases align to TRBD1. Germline loops: CDR1 KGHDR, CDR2 SFDVKD. CDR3 length: 12 residues. The V and J ends lost 2 bases and 14 bases, in that order; junction bases with no gene match: 3. CDR3 loop: CATSDWGQDLFF. The DNA for the CDR3 is TGTGCCACCAGTGATTGGGGACAGGATCTGTTTTTT.

V and J are TRBV6-6 and TRBJ1-3; D is unresolved. Trimming took 5 bases from V and 0 from J, leaving 11 bases between them. Per germline, CDR1 MNHNY and CDR2 SVGAGI (reference sequence). CDR3 size: 15 residues. This CDR3 reads CASSPITDSGNTIYF. Here the CDR3 DNA reads TGTGCCAGCAGTCCGATTACAGACTCTGGAAACACCATATATTTT.

The chain combines TRBV6-5 with TRBJ2-5; D is uncertain. V was shortened by 8 bases and J by 1 base, with 11 bases between the two germline ends. Germline V CDR1 and CDR2: MNHEY, SVGAGI. The CDR3 spans 13 residues. This chain's CDR3 is CASGLVVQETQYF. The CDR3 bases are TGTGCCAGCGGTTTAGTGGTCCAAGAGACCCAGTACTTC.

The chain is built from TRBV19 and TRBJ2-3; tentatively, D is TRBD2 (6 bases). Germline CDR1 reads LNHDA; CDR2 reads SQIVND (reference sequence). V was shortened by 11 bases and J by 2 bases, with 17 bases between the two germline ends. This CDR3 region has 14 residues. The CDR3 DNA reads as TGTGCCGTTAGCGGAAGGGGTGTCACAGATACGCAGTATTTT. It encodes CAVSGRGVTDTQYF.

V gene TRBV19 combines with J gene TRBJ1-6; TRBD1 might be the D (6 bases). Germline loops: CDR1 LNHDA, CDR2 SQIVND (reference sequence). This CDR3 has 12 residues. V gave up 5 bases and J gave up 8 bases, with 7 bases separating them. CDR3 sequence: CASSQGYSPLHF. In nucleotides, the CDR3 is TGTGCCAGTAGTCAGGGGTATTCACCCCTCCACTTT.

The chain recombines TRBV28 with TRBJ2-3; TRBD1 aligns across 8 bases. This CDR3 is built from 14 residues. Trimming at V came to 5 bases and at J to 7 bases, leaving 8 bases not matched to a gene. Germline V gives CDR1 MDHEN, CDR2 SYDVKM. The CDR3 reads CASSLGQGAHTQYF. The CDR3 DNA is TGTGCCAGCAGTCTCGGACAGGGAGCTCATACGCAGTATTTT.

The V gene is TRBV9, the J gene TRBJ2-5; 9 positions match TRBD1. The CDR3 is 15 amino acids. Germline V lookup: CDR1 SGDLS, CDR2 YYNGEE. V trimming: 4 bases; J trimming: 9 bases; junction bases outside the gene matches: 13. CDR3 in DNA: TGTGCCAGCAGCAACGGACAGGGGATTGCTGGGTCCCAGTACTTC. Translating it yields CASSNGQGIAGSQYF.

This clone was recorded a few times. This chain connects TRBV7-9 to TRBJ2-7; tentatively, D is TRBD1 (6 bases). The CDR3 consists of 15 residues. Per the germline V gene, CDR1 is SEHNR and CDR2 is FQNEAQ (reference sequence). Trimming cost V 5 bases and J 6 bases, with 20 bases left between them. CDR3 in DNA: TGTGCCAGCAGCCCCGGCCCCGGGACACAACTCGAGCAGTACTTC. Amino acid sequence: CASSPGPGTQLEQYF.

The rearrangement joins TRBV15 to TRBJ1-5; D uncertain. V lost 5 bases to trimming and J lost 3 bases, with 5 bases between them. Germline lookup yields CDR1 LNHNV and CDR2 YYDKDF (reference sequence). This CDR3 has 12 residues. CDR3 DNA: TGTGCCACCAGCGCCTACAATCAGCCCCAGCATTTT. This sequence encodes CATSAYNQPQHF.

In nucleotides, the CDR3 is TGTGCCAGCAGGCGGGACTTGGAAAAACTGTTTTTT. This codes for CASRRDLEKLFF. J is TRBJ1-4 and V is TRBV28; possible D gene TRBD1, 5 bases. V was shortened by 6 bases and J by 8 bases, with 10 bases between the two germline ends. CDR1 is MDHEN, CDR2 SYDVKM, per germline. CDR3 length: 12 residues. Looking up the rest from reference TRBV28 and TRBJ1-4 gives the full variable domain: DVKVTQSSRYLVKRTGEKVFLECVQDMDHENMFWYRQDPGLGLRLIYFSYDVKMKEKGDIPEGYSVSREKKERFSLILESASTNQTSMYLCASRRDLEKLFFGSGTQLSVL.

The chain combines TRBV19 with TRBJ2-2; perhaps TRBD2 as D (5 bases). In germline, CDR1 is LNHDA, CDR2 SQIVND (reference sequence). V lost 6 bases, J lost 1 base, and 21 bases lay in between. The CDR3 has 18 residues. The CDR3: CASRWTPVGGLNTGELFF. The CDR3 nucleotides read TGTGCCAGTAGATGGACCCCCGTTGGAGGACTGAACACCGGGGAGCTGTTTTTT.

This clone has just one count. This sequence joins TRBV3-1 (or the pseudogene TRBV3-2) and TRBJ2-3, with unresolved D. Trimming took 4 bases from V and 8 from J, leaving 13 bases between them. CDR1 and CDR2 (germline): LGHDT, YNNKEL (reference sequence). CDR3 length equals 13 residues. The CDR3 sequence is CASSPLVVGTQYF. CDR3 nucleotide sequence: TGTGCCAGCAGCCCCCTAGTTGTGGGTACGCAGTATTTT.

This rearrangement joins TRBV30 to TRBJ2-7, with D unclear. The V gene lost 0 bases and the J gene lost 1 base, with 10 bases spanning the gap. Germline CDR1 reads GTSNPN; CDR2 reads SVGIG (reference sequence). This CDR3 contains 14 residues. CDR3: CAWSVARYSYEQYF. CDR3 coding DNA: TGTGCCTGGAGTGTTGCTAGGTATTCCTACGAGCAGTACTTC. Combining the CDR3 with reference TRBV30 and TRBJ2-7 gives the whole variable domain SQTIHQWPATLVQPVGSPLSLECTVEGTSNPNLYWYRQAAGRGLQLLFYSVGIGQISSEVPQNLSASRPQDRQFILSSKKLLLSDSGFYLCAWSVARYSYEQYFGPGTRLTVT.

The genes are TRBV12-3 or TRBV12-4 and TRBJ1-1, with D unclear. Trimming pared 3 bases from V and 1 base from J, leaving 6 bases between. CDR3 size: 13 residues. The CDR3 nucleotides read TGTGCCAGCAGTTTCGGGGAGAACACTGAAGCTTTCTTT. It translates to CASSFGENTEAFF.

This chain connects TRBV10-3 to TRBJ1-6; TRBD1 agrees at 9 bases. The CDR3 has 16 residues. Germline values: CDR1 ENHRY, CDR2 SYGVKD. After removal of 7 bases from V and 7 bases from J, the junction contained 11 bases not matched to a gene. The CDR3 nucleotides are TGTGCCATCACCGAGGGACAGGGCGGCGCGAATTCACCCCTCCACTTT. Amino acids: CAITEGQGGANSPLHF.

The chain carries TRBV4-1 and TRBJ2-5; perhaps TRBD1 as D (6 bases). With 4 bases removed from V and 2 bases from J, the gap between germline ends came to 8 bases. The CDR3 runs to 13 residues. Germline loops: CDR1 MGHRA, CDR2 YSYEKL. CDR3 loop: CASSRGPQETQYF. As DNA, the CDR3 is TGCGCCAGCAGCCGGGGGCCTCAAGAGACCCAGTACTTC.

A few counts support this clone. The chain links TRBV7-2 to TRBJ2-2, with D tentatively TRBD1 (6 bases). Germline V gene data show CDR1 as SGHTA and CDR2 as FQGNSA. The CDR3 covers 13 residues. The germline V and J ends were trimmed by 3 bases and 4 bases, with 6 bases remaining between them. CDR3 bases: TGTGCCAGCAGCTTCAGGGGCACCGGGGAGCTGTTTTTT. Its translation: CASSFRGTGELFF.

This clone was recorded once. The rearrangement joins TRBV10-3 to TRBJ2-1; possible D gene TRBD2, 7 bases. Germline CDR1 is ENHRY and CDR2 is SYGVKD. Trimming cost V 0 bases and J 9 bases, with 12 bases left between them. The CDR3 spans 14 residues. In nucleotides, the CDR3 is TGTGCCATCAGTGAGTCAGGGGGGGCCTCTGAGCAGTTCTTC. It yields the protein CAISESGGASEQFF.

V and J are TRBV30 and TRBJ1-4; TRBD1 is a possible D gene (5 bases). Germline assignment: CDR1 GTSNPN and CDR2 SVGIG (reference sequence). The V end lost 3 bases, the J end lost 5 bases, and 16 bases lay between the germline ends. The CDR3 extends over 15 amino acids. In DNA form, the CDR3 reads TGTGCCTGGAGGGGGAAGGGGCGATGGAATGAAAAACTGTTTTTT. This translates into CAWRGKGRWNEKLFF.

In DNA form, the CDR3 reads TGCACCAGCAGCCAAGATAGACTAGCGGGTAGGTACGAGCAGTACTTC. Amino acids: CTSSQDRLAGRYEQYF. The rearrangement uses TRBV1 and TRBJ2-7; the table's D call, TRBD2, was not checked against the DNA. TRBV1 is recorded as a pseudogene. The CDR3 is 16 amino acids.

This clone was counted between two and nine times. The J gene is TRBJ1-1, the V gene TRBV9; 8 positions agree with TRBD1. This CDR3 contains 13 residues. Germline V gene lookup returns CDR1 SGDLS and CDR2 YYNGEE. The V and J ends lost 0 bases and 8 bases, in that order; junction bases with no gene match: 3. The CDR3 nucleotides read TGTGCCAGCAGCGTAGTGGGGGACAGGGAAGCTTTCTTT. Translating gives CASSVVGDREAFF.

V gene TRBV2 combines with J gene TRBJ1-3; no reliable D call. Trimming removed 5 bases from V and 1 base from J, with 9 bases in between. Per the germline V gene, CDR1 is SNHLY and CDR2 is FYNNEI. The CDR3 extends over 14 amino acids. The CDR3: CASSSDFSGNTIYF. CDR3 nucleotides: TGTGCCAGCAGTAGCGACTTTTCTGGAAACACCATATATTTT.

This clone occurred once. The V gene is TRBV4-1, the J gene TRBJ2-2, with TRBD2 as a possible D gene (7 bases). Trimming left V 1 base short and J 6 bases short, with 12 bases between. This CDR3 comprises 15 residues. Germline CDR1 reads MGHRA; CDR2 reads YSYEKL. In nucleotides, the CDR3 is TGCGCCAGCAGCCAAGGTGGGGGGGGCTCCGGGGAGCTGTTTTTT. Amino acid sequence: CASSQGGGGSGELFF.